One and the same sample provided the 25 T cell receptor beta chains below, sequenced in a study of tumor-infiltrating lymphocytes in primary liver carcinoma. Co-extraction yielded RNA and DNA from 20-30 mg of unsorted bulk tissue. TCR beta cDNA was reverse-transcribed from about 500 ng of total RNA. The reaction used a constant-region primer and ProtoScript II reverse transcriptase. Each TCR beta library was derived from three nested multiplex PCR rounds that employed slightly modified ARM-PCR. In the first two PCR rounds, TRBV1-TRBV30 forward primers were paired with a C-beta reverse primer, and each round lasted roughly 9 cycles. TCRdb reprocessed the multiplex PCR reads via MiXCR and lists one record per CDR3 protein. The sample contains roughly 30,000 distinct CDR3 sequences, 71% of which appear only once. The sample taken for sequencing was liver tumor tissue from sampling region 3. Subset noted: tumor region T3, left-lateral pole. These TCRs come from a woman aged 25-40 years with primary liver carcinoma and hepatitis B virus infection.

The chain links TRBV7-8 to TRBJ2-3, with D possibly called TRBD1 or TRBD2 (5 bases each). CDR1 and CDR2 from the germline V gene are SGHVS and FQNEAQ. V dropped 4 bases and J dropped 1 base, with 24 bases sitting between them. The CDR3 is made up of 19 amino acids. CDR3 residues: CASSYGGGVGPSGTDTQYF. CDR3 DNA sequence: TGTGCCAGCAGCTACGGTGGGGGAGTGGGGCCATCAGGCACAGATACGCAGTATTTT.

Regarding this clonotype: Because the CDR3 is missing its conserved closing phenylalanine or tryptophan, this is likely a read error. No DNA is shown, since the ends of the CDR3 on it are uncertain; the CDR3 is the one TCRdb lists. The CDR3 is CASSFLAGVSTGELLY. The gene calls are TRBV11-2 and TRBJ2-2; the table names TRBD2, a call not compared with the DNA. A total of 16 residues make up the CDR3, ends included. In germline, CDR1 is SGHAT, CDR2 FQNNGV.

This clonotype was picked up one time. This sequence joins TRBV9 and TRBJ2-3; 12 nucleotides match TRBD2. The length of the CDR3 is 18 residues. J lost 5 bases, V lost 4 bases, and 14 bases had no gene match. The germline gives CDR1 SGDLS, CDR2 YYNGEE. The CDR3 loop reads CASSSETSGSTYRDTQYF. The CDR3 coding sequence is TGTGCCAGCAGCTCCGAGACTAGCGGGAGTACTTATCGAGATACGCAGTATTTT.

This clonotype is termed medium-sized. The chain has TRBV10-3 and TRBJ2-7; maybe TRBD2 (6 bases). CDR1 is ENHRY and CDR2 is SYGVKD in the germline V gene. Trimming removed 2 bases at V and 1 base at J, with 12 bases between. The CDR3 covers 15 residues. The CDR3: CAISEVGGISYEQYF. DNA for the CDR3: TGTGCCATCAGTGAGGTCGGCGGGATATCCTACGAGCAGTACTTC.

There are a few counts of this clonotype. Its ends do not fully match the called genes, so a read error is possible. DNA for the CDR3: TGTGGCAGCAGACCGACACCGGCCCTAACGGCTTTCTTT. Residues: CGSRPTPALTAFF. The chain carries TRBV6-2 or TRBV6-3 and TRBJ1-1; no clear D. CDR1 and CDR2 (germline): MNHEY, SVGEGT. This CDR3 comprises 13 residues.

As for this clonotype: One junction end disagrees with the germline gene, perhaps due to a read error. The chain joins TRBV11-2 to TRBJ2-1, with 11 bases lining up with TRBD2. Germline V gene lookup returns CDR1 SGHAT and CDR2 FQNNGV. The CDR3 is 16 residues long. The CDR3 loop reads CAGSTSLAGGNNEQLF. In DNA, the CDR3 is TGTGCCGGCAGCACCTCTCTAGCGGGAGGAAACAATGAGCAGTTATTC. The full variable domain, rest sourced from reference TRBV11-2 and TRBJ2-1, is EAGVAQSPRYKIIEKRQSVAFWCNPISGHATLYWYQQILGQGPKLLIQFQNNGVVDDSQLPKDRFSAERLKGVDSTLKIQPAKLEDSAVYLCAGSTSLAGGNNEQLFGPGTRLTVL.

To note about this clonotype: The junction departs from the called germline gene at one end, perhaps through a read error. This sequence joins TRBV12-3 or TRBV12-4 and TRBJ2-5, with D hard to call. The CDR3 loop spans 15 amino acids. CDR3 sequence (DNA): TGTACCAGCAGTTTAGTGGGATTTCCCCGGGAGACCCAGTACTTC. Residues: CTSSLVGFPRETQYF.

This clonotype turned up a few times. The chain couples TRBV6-1 to TRBJ2-5; 9 bases match TRBD2. The V gene end was trimmed by 7 bases and the J gene end by 7 bases; junction bases not matched to a gene: 10. This CDR3 has 14 residues. Looked up from germline, CDR1 is MNHNS and CDR2 is SASEGT. The CDR3 nucleotides read TGTGCCAGCAACGAGGGCGGGAGGGGAGCGACCCAGTACTTC. Amino acids: CASNEGGRGATQYF.

This clonotype has a single count. Its ends do not fully match the called genes, so a read error is possible. V and J are TRBV6-1 and TRBJ1-5; tentative D call: TRBD1 (6 bases). The germline gives CDR1 MNHNS, CDR2 SASEGT. The CDR3 runs to 16 residues. CDR3 protein: CASSERGGANYQSHHF. CDR3 coding DNA: TGTGCCAGCAGTGAAAGGGGGGGGGCAAACTATCAGTCCCATCATTTT.

In the case of this clonotype: Sequence at one end of the junction differs from germline and may be a read error. The rearrangement uses TRBV11-3 and TRBJ1-2; D remains ambiguous. There are 14 residues in the CDR3. CDR1 is SGHNT and CDR2 is YENEEA in the germline V gene. Here the CDR3 DNA reads TGTGCCAGCAGCTCCCTAGGTAGCAACTATAGCTACACCTTC. This encodes CASSSLGSNYSYTF.

As for this clonotype: It is likely a read error, because the conserved phenylalanine at the end of the CDR3 is missing. The limits of the CDR3 on the DNA are not certain, so only TCRdb's listed CDR3 is given. This chain links TRBV21-1 with TRBJ2-7; the D call of TRBD2 is as the table states it, not checked on the DNA. TRBV21-1 is given as a pseudogene. The CDR3 totals 20 residues, both ends included. The CDR3 sequence: CASRSNEDQRVDRGAYEHYL.

The rearrangement joins TRBV6-1 to TRBJ2-2, with D tentatively TRBD1 or TRBD2 (6 bases each). The CDR3 has 19 residues. The V gene's germline CDR1 is MNHNS and CDR2 SASEGT. The germline V and J ends were trimmed by 3 bases and 10 bases, with 30 bases remaining between them. This CDR3 is CASSETLPGGPANTEELFF. The DNA for the CDR3 is TGTGCCAGCAGTGAGACCCTTCCCGGGGGCCCCGCGAACACTGAGGAGCTGTTTTTT.

In its sample, this clonotype is medium-sized. The chain combines TRBV11-2 with TRBJ2-5, with 9 nucleotides matching TRBD1. The CDR3 length is 14 residues. Unmatched junction bases numbered 7, after V lost 4 bases and J lost 7 bases. Germline values: CDR1 SGHAT, CDR2 FQNNGV. The CDR3 sequence is CASSWRQGEGTQYF. CDR3 nucleotides: TGTGCCAGCAGCTGGAGACAGGGGGAAGGGACCCAGTACTTC.

Worth noting for this clonotype: This may arise from a read error, as a much more abundant clone is one base away. The chain has TRBV5-6 and TRBJ2-7; D is perhaps TRBD2 (6 bases). This CDR3 comprises 17 residues. Germline V gives CDR1 SGHDT, CDR2 YYEEEE. Trimming took 4 bases from V and 0 from J, leaving 20 bases between them. The CDR3 is CASSRPLSREPSYEQYF. The CDR3 DNA follows: TGTGCCAGCAGCCGGCCCCTTTCCCGGGAGCCCTCCTACGAGCAGTACTTC.

For this clonotype: At one end the junction does not follow the germline gene, possibly because of a read error. V and J are TRBV6-1 and TRBJ2-2; either TRBD1 or TRBD2 may supply D (6 bases each). Germline values: CDR1 MNHNS, CDR2 SASEGT. The CDR3 runs to 19 residues. The CDR3 DNA reads as TGTATCAGCAGTGAAACCCTTCCCGGGGGCGCCGCGAACACCGTGGAGCTGTTTTTT. Translated: CISSETLPGGAANTVELFF.

The CDR3 nucleotides read TGTGCCAGCACCTTGACACCTATGGACGGGGAGCTGTTTTTT. Amino acids: CASTLTPMDGELFF. The rearrangement links TRBV7-9 to TRBJ2-2; the D is unclear. This CDR3 has 14 amino acids. Trimming stripped 7 bases from V and 7 bases from J, with 16 bases between. Germline lookup yields CDR1 SEHNR and CDR2 FQNEAQ (reference sequence).

Only a few counts were recorded for this clonotype. A read error may be the cause here, since a much bigger clone is one base away. This chain connects TRBV11-3 to TRBJ2-3; perhaps TRBD2 as D (5 bases). The V gene's germline CDR1 is SGHNT and CDR2 YENEEA. The CDR3 is 14 residues long. In nucleotides, the CDR3 is TGTGTCCGCAGCTTCAGGACTAGCACAGATACGCAGTATTTT. Protein sequence: CVRSFRTSTDTQYF.

Turning to this clonotype: A read error may produce the germline difference seen at one junction end. In nucleotides, the CDR3 is TGTGCCACCAGCAGAGATTACAGGAACTCCTACAATGAGCAATTCTTC. It encodes CATSRDYRNSYNEQFF. The chain employs TRBV15 and TRBJ2-1, with a tentative D call TRBD1 (5 bases). The CDR3 has 16 amino acids. Germline CDR1 LNHNV, CDR2 YYDKDF (reference sequence).

V is TRBV11-2 and J is TRBJ2-5; D is possibly TRBD1 (6 bases). Per germline, CDR1 SGHAT and CDR2 FQNNGV. The CDR3 runs 15 residues. The V gene lost 3 bases and the J gene lost 4 bases, with 15 bases spanning the gap. The CDR3 coding sequence is TGTGCCAGCAGCTTTTGGGGGACACCGCGAGAGACCCAGTACTTC. Encoded protein: CASSFWGTPRETQYF.

Note on this clonotype: The junction departs from the called germline gene at one end, perhaps through a read error. The chain carries TRBV11-2 and TRBJ1-1; D gene uncertain. CDR1 and CDR2 (germline): SGHAT, FQNNGV. The CDR3 length is 15 residues. The CDR3 region is CANSLEPGPNTEAFF. Written as DNA, the CDR3 is TGTGCCAACAGCTTAGAACCTGGACCGAACACTGAGGCTTTCTTT.

Comment on this clonotype: Germline is not matched at one junction end, which may reflect a read error. The V call is TRBV12-3 or TRBV12-4, the J call TRBJ1-1; TRBD1 matches 7 bases. The CDR3 sequence is 15 residues long. The DNA of the CDR3 is TGTACCAGCAGTTTAGTGACAGGGTGCTGGACTGAAGCCTTCTTT. Translating gives CTSSLVTGCWTEAFF.

This clonotype was counted a single time. The gene calls are TRBV18 and TRBJ2-7; weak D call: TRBD1 (6 bases). With 4 bases removed from V and 6 bases from J, the gap between germline ends came to 13 bases. Germline V gene data show CDR1 as KGHSH and CDR2 as LQKENI. This CDR3 has 13 amino acids. CDR3 DNA sequence: TGTGCCAGCTCACGAGAGTCAGGGGCCGAGCAGTACTTC. Encoded protein: CASSRESGAEQYF.

This clonotype has only one observation. One junction end does not reproduce the germline sequence, and a read error may be involved. J is TRBJ2-3 and V is TRBV5-4, with D possibly matching TRBD1 (5 bases). The CDR3 loop spans 17 amino acids. CDR1 is SGHNT and CDR2 is YYREEE in the germline V gene (reference sequence). CDR3 sequence (DNA): TGTGCCAGCAGCGTAGACGGACACTCTCCACACACCGATACGCGGTATTTT. It encodes CASSVDGHSPHTDTRYF.

In this sample, this clonotype turned up many times. The chain recombines TRBV11-2 with TRBJ2-3; 9 nucleotides agree with TRBD1. The CDR3 totals 13 residues. From germline, CDR1 is SGHAT and CDR2 FQNNGV. Losses at the gene ends were 6 bases for V and 4 bases for J; bases not matched to a gene: 2. This CDR3 reads CASRRDRADTQYF. In DNA form, the CDR3 reads TGTGCCAGCAGGAGGGACAGGGCAGATACGCAGTATTTT.

The chain links TRBV10-3 to TRBJ2-1; the D gene is possibly TRBD1 (5 bases). The V gene's germline CDR1 is ENHRY and CDR2 SYGVKD. V was pared by 5 bases and J by 16 bases, with 24 bases between. This CDR3 spans 14 amino acids. As DNA, the CDR3 is TGTGCCATCAGTCCCACGGCGACCAGGGATGACCACTTCTTC. It specifies CAISPTATRDDHFF.